This T cell receptor beta chain is drawn from a study of T cells after yellow fever vaccination. This clonotype was counted many times. Its cognate antigen is unknown. The CDR3 extends over 14 amino acids. Trimming cost V 0 bases and J 2 bases, with 9 bases left between them. Germline CDR1 reads DFQATT; CDR2 reads SNEGSKA (reference sequence). TCRdb recomputed calls from the 5' RACE reads with MiXCR, one row per CDR3 protein. The sample includes 140,000 to 150,000 distinct CDR3 sequences, less than 8.5% of them seen just once. Study-wide results and limits: The study noted that FACS-sorted repertoires could contain abundant clonotypes contaminating from the bulk population. Faster peaking, at day 5 versus 15, marked a secondary response that was weaker.

V gene TRBV20-1 combines with J gene TRBJ2-3; the D is unclear. The sequences come from CD4+ T cells sorted from PBMCs, collected 10 days after the yellow fever booster vaccination. This receptor was identified in a man under 40 who received the YFV17D yellow fever vaccine. The CDR3 here is CSARDQWDTDTQYF. The CDR3 coding sequence is TGCAGTGCTAGAGATCAGTGGGACACAGATACGCAGTATTTT.